These 5 T cell receptor beta chains came from one sample sequenced in a study of blood T cell repertoires in COVID-19. The assay was immunoSEQ multiplex PCR, and TCRdb's table has in-frame clones only and misses some. The data hold about 380,000 clones, with 85% observed a single time. The specimen sequenced was peripheral blood. These receptors were taken from a woman aged 18-30 years with acute or convalescent COVID-19.

The rearrangement uses TRBV2 and TRBJ2-7, with a tentative D call TRBD1 (5 bases). Between the trimmed V and J ends, which lost 6 bases and 0 bases, there was a span of 12 bases. Germline V gives CDR1 SNHLY, CDR2 FYNNEI. The CDR3 is made up of 14 amino acids. In nucleotides, the CDR3 is TGTGCCAGCAGGGAACTTCAGGGCTCCTACGAGCAGTACTTC. Translated: CASRELQGSYEQYF.

This clone was recorded once. The gene calls are TRBV5-1 and TRBJ2-3, with TRBD2 matching over 9 bases. In germline, CDR1 is SGHRS, CDR2 YFSETQ. The CDR3 runs 16 residues. V gave up 0 bases and J gave up 6 bases; unmatched junction bases: 8. In nucleotides, the CDR3 is TGCGCCAGCAGCTTGGTGGCGGGAGGGCCTACGGATACGCAGTATTTT. Protein: CASSLVAGGPTDTQYF.

This chain uses TRBV24-1 with TRBJ2-5, with 12 bases fitting TRBD1. Germline loops: CDR1 KGHDR, CDR2 SFDVKD. Trimming removed 4 bases from V and 4 bases from J; junction bases left unmatched: 15. There are 19 residues in the CDR3. CDR3 nucleotides: TGTGCCACCAGTGACCGAGGTCCCGGGACAGGGGGCCGGGGAGAGACCCAGTACTTC. This translates into CATSDRGPGTGGRGETQYF.

The chain links TRBV9 to TRBJ2-2, with a weak D call TRBD2 (6 bases). Germline lookup yields CDR1 SGDLS and CDR2 YYNGEE. The germline V and J ends were trimmed by 4 bases and 4 bases, with 17 bases remaining between them. The CDR3 is 16 amino acids. For the CDR3, the DNA is TGTGCCAGCAGCATTGCCCCGGGAGCTGGCACCGGGGAGCTGTTTTTT. Amino acids: CASSIAPGAGTGELFF.

This chain connects TRBV6-1 to TRBJ1-5, with 7 bases aligning to TRBD1. Germline V gene sequence: CDR1 MNHNS, CDR2 SASEGT. V shed 2 bases and J 3 bases; nucleotides not matched to a gene: 4. The CDR3 consists of 15 residues. This chain's CDR3 is CASSEFGTVNQPQHF. CDR3 DNA sequence: TGTGCCAGCAGTGAATTTGGGACAGTCAATCAGCCCCAGCATTTT.